This T cell receptor beta chain was recorded in a study of blood T cell repertoires in COVID-19 (TCRdb year 2020). Turning to the overall study: Collaborator samples came from the United States, Italy and Spain and covered acute and convalescent phases of COVID-19. The prospective study material was composed of cDNA or gDNA derived from T cells, B-cell-depleted T cells, or PBMCs. Deeply sampled blood TCRbeta repertoires from subjects exposed to, actively infected with, or recovered from COVID-19 were included in the dataset. The repertoires were released in a freely available public database intended as a resource for research on the immune response to SARS-CoV-2. The samples were drawn from two sources: the first 160 participants of the ongoing ImmuneRACE study, and over 1,000 subjects contributed by 6 global collaborators. Sample metadata almost always included a de-identified subject ID, COVID-19 status, age in years and sex. Where available, HLA class I and class II types were taken from metadata supplied by the sample provider and were not determined by assay-based typing. The research as a whole found: How much clinical and demographic metadata was included differed by source and by participant, and the metadata was provided uncurated.

Turning to this clone: The target of this receptor is not known. Base qualities were left out, and no much larger clone turns up one base away.

The immunoSEQ Assay, a bias-controlled multiplex PCR, was used to amplify TCRbeta CDR3 regions from genomic DNA. Per the source publication's procedure: Within the assay, amplification of reference gene primers was used to estimate how many nucleated cells each sample contained. Sequence reads were collapsed and filtered to measure the absolute abundance of every unique TCRbeta CDR3 rearrangement. Productive Simpson clonality was computed per sample as the square root of Simpson's diversity index over productive rearrangements. Sourced from immuneACCESS, this table was stored by TCRdb with only in-frame sequences that have V and J called. A share of the clones is absent; for the studies checked, an unresolved V gene accounts for under half, and the remainder has no known explanation. The V and J calls and clone size come from that table; D and trimming were worked out from the DNA. Present in this sample are about 190,000 clones, roughly 90% of which were seen just once. The ten largest clones add up to roughly 6.2% of the sample.

From the germline V gene (reference sequence), CDR1 is PRHDT and CDR2 is FYEKMQ. The V and J ends are trimmed by 0 bases and 8 bases, leaving 14 bases between them. The CDR3 runs 15 residues from the cysteine to the phenylalanine. The sequence is cut down to CDR3 DNA, 45 bases in frame from base 1. A second Seattle source provided samples from volunteer blood donors who had recovered from COVID-19. Each collaborating institution followed its own protocols to collect whole blood in K2EDTA tubes. For TCRbeta analysis, collaborator samples were shipped as frozen whole blood, as isolated PBMCs, or as DNA extracted from either sample type.

This TCR derives from a woman between 40 and 50 years old who had recovered from COVID-19. The sequenced sample was peripheral blood. In this chain, TRBV13 is recombined with TRBJ1-3; the best D guess is TRBD1, with 5 bases matching. The CDR3 has the sequence CASSLGRGTADTIYF. The nucleotides are TGTGCCAGCAGCTTAGGTCGTGGGACTGCGGACACCATATATTTT.